The 10 T cell receptor beta chains reported below all come from one sample, sequenced in a study of cytomegalovirus exposure and HLA in healthy donors. Both 60 Vbeta primers and 13 Jbeta primers went into the PCR. Only in-frame clones appear in the TCRdb table, and some are missing; sequencing was by immunoSEQ multiplex PCR. The sample comprises 99,000 or so clones, 79% of which are singletons, and around 3% rests with the top ten. Input material: PBMCs. Receptors were obtained from a male donor in good health and CMV-seropositive.

This clone rates as medium-sized (0.01 to 0.1%). The J gene is TRBJ2-3, the V gene TRBV5-1, with 9 bases fitting TRBD1. V trimming: 3 bases; J trimming: 6 bases; junction bases outside the gene matches: 14. The CDR3 is made up of 17 amino acids. Germline CDR1 and CDR2: SGHRS and YFSETQ. Here the CDR3 reads CASSSLMTGGNRDTQYF. The CDR3 DNA is TGCGCCAGCAGCTCCCTAATGACAGGGGGTAACCGTGATACGCAGTATTTT.

The V gene is TRBV5-4, the J gene TRBJ1-2; 10 nucleotides match TRBD1. After removal of 0 bases from V and 4 bases from J, the junction contained 3 bases not matched to a gene. The CDR3 runs to 15 residues. From germline, CDR1 is SGHNT and CDR2 YYREEE (reference sequence). The CDR3 DNA sequence: TGTGCCAGCAGCTTGGGGGGACAGGGGCCCTATGGCTACACCTTC. Protein: CASSLGGQGPYGYTF.

A few counts support this clone. This chain links TRBV12-5 with TRBJ2-1; perhaps TRBD2 as D (5 bases). The CDR3 spans 14 residues. Trimming stripped 1 base from V and 6 bases from J, with 10 bases between. CDR1 is LGHNT, CDR2 FRNRAP, per germline. CDR3 in DNA: TGTGCTAGTGGTTTGGGCCTAGCCCCCAATGAGCAGTTCTTC. The encoded protein is CASGLGLAPNEQFF.

This chain joins TRBV5-4 and TRBJ2-1; 8 nucleotides match TRBD1. V was clipped by 4 bases and J by 0 bases; unmatched bases: 6. The CDR3 is made up of 16 amino acids. Germline values: CDR1 SGHNT, CDR2 YYREEE (reference sequence). The CDR3: CASSIGQGSSYNEQFF. The CDR3 DNA follows: TGTGCCAGCAGCATAGGACAGGGAAGCTCCTACAATGAGCAGTTCTTC.

This clone was observed a few times. This rearrangement joins TRBV19 to TRBJ1-5; TRBD1 is a possible D gene (6 bases). Germline assignment: CDR1 LNHDA and CDR2 SQIVND (reference sequence). The CDR3 runs 21 residues. Trimming pared 3 bases from V and 3 bases from J, leaving 30 bases between. CDR3 protein: CASSILFYGQSKVSLNQPQHF. Here the CDR3 DNA reads TGTGCCAGTAGTATTCTTTTTTATGGACAGTCAAAGGTTTCACTCAATCAGCCCCAGCATTTT.

This clone was detected only a few times. The same CDR3 is also encoded by other DNA sequences in this sample. The genes are TRBV6-5 and TRBJ2-1; D is ambiguous. V dropped 0 bases and J dropped 1 base, with 10 bases sitting between them. This CDR3 region has 16 residues. Germline loops: CDR1 MNHEY, CDR2 SVGAGI. CDR3 in amino acids: CASSYSSGGSYNEQFF. The CDR3 nucleotides read TGTGCCAGCAGTTACTCGTCCGGCGGATCCTACAATGAGCAGTTCTTC.

The chain employs TRBV18 and TRBJ2-5, with TRBD1 identical over 7 bases. Germline V gives CDR1 KGHSH, CDR2 LQKENI. The V segment lost 5 bases and the J segment 5 bases; nucleotides outside the gene matches: 8. CDR3 size: 14 residues. This CDR3 reads CASSSATGFETQYF. The CDR3 coding sequence is TGTGCCAGCTCATCCGCGACAGGGTTCGAGACCCAGTACTTC.

The chain links TRBV5-6 to TRBJ2-5; 9 nucleotides match TRBD1. The DNA end is more similar to TRBJ2-7, so the J call may be wrong. Germline loops: CDR1 SGHDT, CDR2 YYEEEE. This CDR3 spans 14 amino acids. CDR3 sequence: CASSFGQGYYEQYF. CDR3 DNA sequence: TGTGCCAGCAGTTTCGGACAGGGGTACTACGAGCAGTACTTC.

The genes are TRBV7-8 and TRBJ2-7, with a tentative D call TRBD1 (6 bases). This CDR3 has 14 amino acids. Per the germline V gene, CDR1 is SGHVS and CDR2 is FQNEAQ. V lost 2 bases to trimming and J lost 2 bases, with 10 bases between them. Here the CDR3 reads CASSLTTGTYEQYF. The CDR3 nucleotides are TGTGCCAGCAGCTTAACAACAGGGACCTACGAGCAGTACTTC.

The chain is built from TRBV30 and TRBJ2-1; tentatively, D is TRBD1 (5 bases). This CDR3 contains 13 residues. Germline loops: CDR1 GTSNPN, CDR2 SVGIG (reference sequence). The V end was cut by 1 base, the J end by 8 bases, with 12 bases between. This CDR3 is CAWSGDLQDEQFF. The CDR3 nucleotides are TGTGCCTGGAGTGGCGATTTACAGGATGAGCAGTTCTTC.